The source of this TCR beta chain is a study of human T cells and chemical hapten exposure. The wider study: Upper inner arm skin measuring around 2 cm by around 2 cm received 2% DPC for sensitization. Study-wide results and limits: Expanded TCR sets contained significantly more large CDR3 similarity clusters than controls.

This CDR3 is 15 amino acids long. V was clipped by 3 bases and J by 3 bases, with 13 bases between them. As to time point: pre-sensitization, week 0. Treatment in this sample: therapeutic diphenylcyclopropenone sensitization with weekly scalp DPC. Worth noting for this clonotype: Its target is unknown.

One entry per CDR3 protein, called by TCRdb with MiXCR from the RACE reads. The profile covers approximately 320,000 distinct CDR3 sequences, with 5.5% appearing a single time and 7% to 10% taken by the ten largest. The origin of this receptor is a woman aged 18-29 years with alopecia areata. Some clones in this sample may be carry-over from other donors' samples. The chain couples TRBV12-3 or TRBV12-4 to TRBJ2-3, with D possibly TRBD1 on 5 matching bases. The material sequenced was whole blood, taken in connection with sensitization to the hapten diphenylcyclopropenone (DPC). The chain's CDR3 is CASSFTTASTDTQYF. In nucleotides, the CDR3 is TGTGCCAGCAGTTTTACGACAGCTTCGACAGATACGCAGTATTTT.